Each of the 32 T cell receptor beta chains below was sequenced from the same sample in a study of blood T cell repertoires in COVID-19. The table came from immunoSEQ multiplex PCR; TCRdb's copy has only in-frame clones and leaves some out. The sample yields about 180,000 clones, 75% to 90% seen once. The sequencing input was peripheral blood. These receptors were taken from a woman in her seventies with COVID-19, enrolled during active disease.

The rearrangement joins TRBV5-1 to TRBJ2-5, with 7 bases that match TRBD2. The CDR3 sequence is 14 residues long. Germline CDR1 reads SGHRS; CDR2 reads YFSETQ. The V and J ends lost 2 bases and 2 bases, in that order; junction bases with no gene match: 3. The CDR3 DNA sequence: TGCGCCAGCAGCTTTTACGGGGGGCAAGAGACCCAGTACTTC. This encodes CASSFYGGQETQYF.

The rearrangement uses TRBV4-2 and TRBJ2-1; TRBD2 agrees at 11 bases. Germline CDR1 and CDR2: LGHNA and YNFKEQ. Trimming removed 3 bases from V and 3 bases from J; junction bases left unmatched: 4. CDR3 length: 16 residues. The CDR3 bases are TGTGCCAGCAGCCAGGGAGGGACTAGCGGCTACAATGAGCAGTTCTTC. Translated, it gives CASSQGGTSGYNEQFF.

The CDR3 region is CASSLWGDSPLHF. The CDR3 DNA follows: TGTGCCAGCAGCTTGTGGGGAGATTCACCCCTCCACTTT. V usage is TRBV5-6 and J usage is TRBJ1-6; no clear D gene. The ends were cut back, 1 base at V and 8 bases at J, with 7 bases in the middle. Germline values: CDR1 SGHDT, CDR2 YYEEEE. This CDR3 region has 13 residues.

The chain employs TRBV5-1 and TRBJ2-2; D unresolved. Germline V CDR1 and CDR2: SGHRS, YFSETQ. Trimming removed 4 bases from V and 5 bases from J, with 12 bases in between. The CDR3 runs to 14 residues. In DNA, the CDR3 is TGCGCCAGCAGCCCCCCAGGTGGGACCGGGGAGCTGTTTTTT. It encodes CASSPPGGTGELFF.

The chain combines TRBV9 with TRBJ2-2; D is undetermined. Germline V lookup: CDR1 SGDLS, CDR2 YYNGEE. V was clipped by 3 bases and J by 7 bases, with 10 bases between them. The CDR3 covers 13 residues. For the CDR3, the DNA is TGTGCCAGCAGCGCCCGAATCGGCGGGGAGCTGTTTTTT. Amino acid sequence: CASSARIGGELFF.

J is TRBJ2-7 and V is TRBV6-2 or TRBV6-3; weak D call: TRBD1 (6 bases). This CDR3 has 14 amino acids. V dropped 7 bases and J dropped 3 bases, with 16 bases sitting between them. Germline CDR1 is MNHEY and CDR2 is SVGEGT. CDR3 region: CASTPQGLDYEQYF. Here the CDR3 DNA reads TGTGCCAGCACCCCCCAGGGGCTGGACTACGAGCAGTACTTC.

This chain links TRBV28 with TRBJ1-5; D is perhaps TRBD1 (6 bases). This CDR3 region has 17 residues. With 3 bases removed from V and 2 bases from J, the gap between germline ends came to 17 bases. Per germline, CDR1 MDHEN and CDR2 SYDVKM. CDR3 protein: CASSFPDDRLGNQPQHF. CDR3 DNA sequence: TGTGCCAGCAGTTTTCCCGACGACAGGCTTGGCAATCAGCCCCAGCATTTT.

J is TRBJ2-3 and V is TRBV5-4; TRBD2 matches 13 bases. The CDR3 runs 16 residues. V lost 2 bases, J lost 5 bases, and 5 bases stayed unmatched. Germline CDR1 SGHNT, CDR2 YYREEE (reference sequence). In nucleotides, the CDR3 is TGTGCCAGCAGCTTAGGACTAGCGGGAGAAATAGATACGCAGTATTTT. This encodes CASSLGLAGEIDTQYF. The variable domain in full, completed from reference TRBV5-4 and TRBJ2-3, reads ETGVTQSPTHLIKTRGQQVTLRCSSQSGHNTVSWYQQALGQGPQFIFQYYREEENGRGNFPPRFSGLQFPNYSSELNVNALELDDSALYLCASSLGLAGEIDTQYFGPGTRLTVL.

This chain joins TRBV4-3 and TRBJ1-2; a possible D gene is TRBD1 (6 bases). This CDR3 region has 15 residues. Germline V gene sequence: CDR1 LGHNA, CDR2 YSLEER. Deletions cut 3 bases from V and 6 bases from J, with 17 bases between. In nucleotides, the CDR3 is TGCGCCAGCAGCCATCCCCCGCCAGGGGCTGATGGCTACACCTTC. Protein sequence: CASSHPPPGADGYTF.

The V and J genes are TRBV5-6 and TRBJ2-2; perhaps TRBD2 as D (5 bases). The germline V gene has CDR1 SGHDT and CDR2 YYEEEE. With 1 base removed from V and 6 bases from J, the gap between germline ends came to 19 bases. The CDR3 length is 17 residues. The CDR3 nucleotides are TGTGCCAGCAGCTTGAGAGGGTTAAGGGCCAACGCCGGGGAGCTGTTTTTT. It codes for CASSLRGLRANAGELFF.

This chain joins TRBV7-2 and TRBJ2-7; 9 bases match TRBD1. CDR1 SGHTA and CDR2 FQGNSA come from the germline V gene. With 5 bases clipped from V and 5 bases from J, the junction kept 13 bases outside the gene matches. The CDR3 has 16 amino acids. The CDR3 DNA sequence: TGTGCCAGCAGCCTCTTCTCCGGGACAGGGAGGAACGAGCAGTACTTC. Its translation: CASSLFSGTGRNEQYF.

The chain joins TRBV30 to TRBJ1-1; TRBD1 is a possible D gene (5 bases). Germline CDR1 GTSNPN, CDR2 SVGIG (reference sequence). V was trimmed by 7 bases and J by 1 base, leaving 7 bases between them. This CDR3 comprises 11 residues. The CDR3 loop reads CALTGNTEAFF. CDR3 bases: TGTGCCTTAACAGGGAACACTGAAGCTTTCTTT.

J is TRBJ1-1 and V is TRBV5-1; D remains unclear. V lost 4 bases to trimming and J lost 0 bases, with 13 bases between them. The germline CDR1 and CDR2 sequences are SGHRS and YFSETQ. There are 15 residues in the CDR3. CDR3 residues: CASSPRPGMNTEAFF. The DNA for the CDR3 is TGCGCCAGCAGCCCTCGGCCCGGGATGAACACTGAAGCTTTCTTT.

The chain employs TRBV27 and TRBJ1-5; a possible D gene is TRBD1 (5 bases). Germline CDR1 and CDR2: MNHEY and SMNVEV (reference sequence). This CDR3 has 16 residues. The ends were cut back, 6 bases at V and 5 bases at J, with 20 bases in the middle. CDR3 amino acids: CASSPLGGKSDQPQHF. CDR3 sequence (DNA): TGTGCCAGCAGCCCTCTGGGGGGTAAGTCGGATCAGCCCCAGCATTTT.

The CDR3: CASSLNLAGTDTQYF. The CDR3 nucleotides are TGTGCCAGCAGCTTAAACCTAGCGGGCACAGATACGCAGTATTTT. V gene TRBV11-2 combines with J gene TRBJ2-3, with 7 bases lining up with TRBD2. V was clipped by 2 bases and J by 1 base; unmatched bases: 3. Germline V lookup: CDR1 SGHAT, CDR2 FQNNGV. The CDR3 has 15 amino acids.

The chain couples TRBV19 to TRBJ2-2; weak D call: TRBD2 (6 bases). CDR3 size: 15 residues. The V end was cut by 4 bases, the J end by 6 bases, with 15 bases between. Germline assignment: CDR1 LNHDA and CDR2 SQIVND (reference sequence). In DNA form, the CDR3 reads TGTGCCAGTAGTAAACCGGGACTCGGGGCCGGGGAGCTGTTTTTT. Translated: CASSKPGLGAGELFF.

The chain joins TRBV4-1 to TRBJ2-1; 10 positions match TRBD2. The germline V gene has CDR1 MGHRA and CDR2 YSYEKL. The CDR3 contains 16 residues. V shed 4 bases and J 10 bases; nucleotides not matched to a gene: 13. The CDR3 spells CASSPINGAGGAEQFF. As DNA, the CDR3 is TGCGCCAGCAGCCCTATTAATGGAGCGGGGGGGGCAGAGCAGTTCTTC.

This clone appeared a single time. The rearrangement links TRBV5-1 to TRBJ2-1; perhaps TRBD2 as D (5 bases). Germline V gives CDR1 SGHRS, CDR2 YFSETQ. The CDR3 is 15 residues long. The V end was cut by 7 bases, the J end by 2 bases, with 16 bases between. CDR3 sequence: CASGSPSDAYNEQFF. The CDR3 coding sequence is TGCGCCAGCGGGAGTCCCTCGGACGCCTACAATGAGCAGTTCTTC.

The chain recombines TRBV7-2 with TRBJ2-7, with D possibly TRBD1 on 6 matching bases. Germline lookup yields CDR1 SGHTA and CDR2 FQGNSA. V was trimmed by 1 base and J by 5 bases, leaving 9 bases between them. This CDR3 has 13 residues. The CDR3 DNA reads TGTGCCAGCAGCTTAGAGGGACAAGACGAGCAGTACTTC. Translation gives CASSLEGQDEQYF.

The chain employs TRBV13 and TRBJ2-3; the D gene is possibly TRBD2 (7 bases). The CDR3 covers 15 residues. The V end was cut by 0 bases, the J end by 3 bases, with 10 bases between. CDR1 and CDR2 from the germline V gene are PRHDT and FYEKMQ (reference sequence). This CDR3 is CASSLGRGGTDTQYF. CDR3 coding DNA: TGTGCCAGCAGCTTAGGTAGGGGGGGTACAGATACGCAGTATTTT.

This chain connects TRBV19 to TRBJ2-5, with D maybe TRBD2 (5 bases). CDR1 and CDR2 (germline): LNHDA, SQIVND (reference sequence). The length of the CDR3 is 16 residues. The CDR3 sequence is CASASLTTGFQETQYF. CDR3 nucleotide sequence: TGTGCTAGTGCGTCCCTCACGACGGGATTTCAAGAGACCCAGTACTTC.

The chain combines TRBV19 with TRBJ1-5; D is possibly TRBD1 (5 bases). The CDR3 length is 15 residues. The V end was cut by 7 bases, the J end by 2 bases, with 15 bases between. Germline V gene data show CDR1 as LNHDA and CDR2 as SQIVND (reference sequence). CDR3 in DNA: TGTGCCAGTATACCGCTGGGGGGAGGCAATCAGCCCCAGCATTTT. Protein: CASIPLGGGNQPQHF.

This clone has just one count. V usage is TRBV12-5 and J usage is TRBJ1-2; D unclear. Germline V gene sequence: CDR1 LGHNT, CDR2 FRNRAP. V lost 7 bases and J lost 1, with 7 bases in between. The length of the CDR3 is 12 residues. CDR3 amino acids: CASVSSNYGYTF. The CDR3 bases are TGTGCTAGTGTTTCCAGTAACTATGGCTACACCTTC.

The chain has TRBV3-1 (or the pseudogene TRBV3-2) and TRBJ2-3; TRBD1 matches 7 bases. V shed 0 bases, J shed 2 bases, and the junction held 8 bases outside the gene matches. Per germline, CDR1 LGHDT and CDR2 YNNKEL (reference sequence). CDR3 length: 17 amino acids. The CDR3 coding sequence is TGTGCCAGCAGCCAAGATATTGGGACAGCGAACACAGATACGCAGTATTTT. This sequence encodes CASSQDIGTANTDTQYF.

The V gene is TRBV5-4, the J gene TRBJ2-3; D is possibly TRBD2 (6 bases). The germline V gene encodes CDR1 SGHNT and CDR2 YYREEE (reference sequence). The CDR3 sequence is 14 residues long. V was pared by 2 bases and J by 2 bases, with 9 bases between. The CDR3 region is CASSLVGLTDTQYF. The CDR3 bases are TGTGCCAGCAGCTTAGTGGGACTCACAGATACGCAGTATTTT.

The gene calls are TRBV5-4 and TRBJ1-1, with TRBD1 as a possible D gene (5 bases). The germline V and J ends were trimmed by 0 bases and 3 bases, with 12 bases remaining between them. The germline gives CDR1 SGHNT, CDR2 YYREEE (reference sequence). This CDR3 contains 15 residues. The CDR3 DNA is TGTGCCAGCAGCTTGGGTTCCTTAGGGGACACTGAAGCTTTCTTT. Translation: CASSLGSLGDTEAFF.

This chain connects TRBV6-5 to TRBJ2-1; D remains ambiguous. V lost 0 bases to trimming and J lost 8 bases, with 11 bases between them. CDR3 size: 14 residues. Germline V lookup: CDR1 MNHEY, CDR2 SVGAGI. In nucleotides, the CDR3 is TGTGCCAGCAGTTACTCGGTCGTAGAGGATGAGCAGTTCTTC. It yields the protein CASSYSVVEDEQFF.

The chain links TRBV28 to TRBJ1-1; 8 bases align to TRBD1. The CDR3 spans 14 residues. The germline CDR1 and CDR2 sequences are MDHEN and SYDVKM. The ends lost 2 bases at V and 8 bases at J; junction bases unmatched: 7. CDR3 DNA: TGTGCCAGCAGTTTACTAAAACAGGGGGAAGAAGCTTTCTTT. This translates into CASSLLKQGEEAFF.

In its sample, this clone was seen a few times. The V call is TRBV7-2, the J call TRBJ1-4, with D perhaps TRBD1 (5 bases). The length of the CDR3 is 15 residues. V was clipped by 1 base and J by 4 bases, with 10 bases between them. Germline V lookup: CDR1 SGHTA, CDR2 FQGNSA. The CDR3 DNA reads as TGTGCCAGCAGCTTAGAAGGAGGGGTTAATGAAAAACTGTTTTTT. It encodes CASSLEGGVNEKLFF. The full variable domain, completed using reference TRBV7-2 and TRBJ1-4, is GAGVSQSPSNKVTEKGKDVELRCDPISGHTALYWYRQSLGQGLEFLIYFQGNSAPDKSGLPSDRFSAERTGGSVSTLTIQRTQQEDSAVYLCASSLEGGVNEKLFFGSGTQLSVL.

This chain joins TRBV5-1 and TRBJ1-4, with unresolved D. Germline V gives CDR1 SGHRS, CDR2 YFSETQ. This CDR3 spans 15 amino acids. V was shortened by 4 bases and J by 2 bases, with 12 bases between the two germline ends. CDR3 nucleotides: TGCGCCAGCAGCAGAACAGAATACACTAATGAAAAACTGTTTTTT. Protein: CASSRTEYTNEKLFF.

This clone was recorded at least ten times. This chain links TRBV14 with TRBJ2-1; TRBD2 matches 10 bases. The junction had 16 bases not matched to a gene; V was cut back by 4 bases and J by 10 bases. Germline loops: CDR1 SGHDN, CDR2 FVKESK. CDR3 length: 17 amino acids. CDR3 amino acids: CASSRRTSGTPSWEQFF. The CDR3, as DNA: TGTGCCAGCAGCCGCCGGACTAGCGGTACCCCGTCTTGGGAGCAGTTCTTC.

This chain connects TRBV28 to TRBJ2-7, with a tentative D call TRBD1 (5 bases). V was clipped by 6 bases and J by 0 bases, with 9 bases between them. The CDR3 totals 13 residues. CDR1 and CDR2 (germline): MDHEN, SYDVKM. The CDR3 nucleotides are TGTGCCAGCAGGAAGACAGCCTCCTACGAGCAGTACTTC. It encodes CASRKTASYEQYF.